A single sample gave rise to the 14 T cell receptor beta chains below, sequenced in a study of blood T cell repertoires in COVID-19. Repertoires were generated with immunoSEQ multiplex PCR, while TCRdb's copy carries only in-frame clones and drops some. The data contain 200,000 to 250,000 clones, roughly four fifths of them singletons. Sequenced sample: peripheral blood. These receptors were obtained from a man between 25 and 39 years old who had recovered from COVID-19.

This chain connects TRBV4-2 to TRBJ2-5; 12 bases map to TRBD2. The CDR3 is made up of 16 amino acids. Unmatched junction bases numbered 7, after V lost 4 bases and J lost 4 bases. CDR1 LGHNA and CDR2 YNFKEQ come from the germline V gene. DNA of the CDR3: TGTGCCAGCAGCCCTCGACTAGCGGGAGCGGGAGAGACCCAGTACTTC. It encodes CASSPRLAGAGETQYF.

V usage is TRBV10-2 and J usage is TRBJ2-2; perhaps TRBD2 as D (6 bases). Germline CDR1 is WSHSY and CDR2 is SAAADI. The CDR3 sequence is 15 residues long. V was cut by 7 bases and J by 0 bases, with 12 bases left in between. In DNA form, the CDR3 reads TGCGCCAGCACGACGGGGGTATCGAACACCGGGGAGCTGTTTTTT. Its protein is CASTTGVSNTGELFF.

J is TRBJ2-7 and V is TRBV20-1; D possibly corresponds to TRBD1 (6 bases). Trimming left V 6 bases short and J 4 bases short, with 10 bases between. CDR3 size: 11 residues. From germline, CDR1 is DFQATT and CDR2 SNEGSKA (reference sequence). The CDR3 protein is CSAAQGYEQYF. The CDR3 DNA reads TGCAGTGCGGCACAGGGTTACGAGCAGTACTTC.

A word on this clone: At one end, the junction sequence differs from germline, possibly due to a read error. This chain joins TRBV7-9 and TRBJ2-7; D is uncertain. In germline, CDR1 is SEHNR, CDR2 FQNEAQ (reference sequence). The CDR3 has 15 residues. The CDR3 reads CASTLDGPSSYEQYF. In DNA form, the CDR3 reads TGTGCCAGCACCTTAGACGGTCCGTCCTCCTACGAGCAGTACTTC.

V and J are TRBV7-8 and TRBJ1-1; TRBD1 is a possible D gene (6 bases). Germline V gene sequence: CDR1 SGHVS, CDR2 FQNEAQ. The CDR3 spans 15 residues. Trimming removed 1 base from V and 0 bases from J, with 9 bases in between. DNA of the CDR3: TGTGCCAGCAGCTTAGGCGGACAGCTGAACACTGAAGCTTTCTTT. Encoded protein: CASSLGGQLNTEAFF.

The chain's CDR3 is CSVQGEAGELFF. CDR3 nucleotide sequence: TGCAGCGTTCAGGGGGAGGCCGGGGAGCTGTTTTTT. The chain combines TRBV29-1 with TRBJ2-2, with a tentative D call TRBD1 (7 bases). The V gene lost 5 bases and the J gene lost 6 bases, with 10 bases spanning the gap. CDR1 SQVTM and CDR2 ANQGSEA come from the germline V gene. The CDR3 runs 12 residues.

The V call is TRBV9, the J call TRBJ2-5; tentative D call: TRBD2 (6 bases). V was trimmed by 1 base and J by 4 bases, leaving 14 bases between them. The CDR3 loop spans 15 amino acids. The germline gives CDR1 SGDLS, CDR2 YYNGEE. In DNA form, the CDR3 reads TGTGCCAGCAGCGTAAACGCGGGGCCCACAGAGACCCAGTACTTC. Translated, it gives CASSVNAGPTETQYF.

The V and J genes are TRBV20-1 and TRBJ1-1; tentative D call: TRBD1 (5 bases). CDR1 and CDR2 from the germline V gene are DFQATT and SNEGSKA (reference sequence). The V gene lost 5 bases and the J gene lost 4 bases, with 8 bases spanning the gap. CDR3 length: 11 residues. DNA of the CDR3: TGCAGTGCTCCAGACAGCACTGAAGCTTTCTTT. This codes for CSAPDSTEAFF.

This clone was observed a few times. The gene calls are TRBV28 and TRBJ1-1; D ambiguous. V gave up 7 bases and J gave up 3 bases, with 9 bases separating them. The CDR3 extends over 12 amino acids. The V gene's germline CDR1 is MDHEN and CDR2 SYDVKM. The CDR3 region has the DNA TGTGCCAGCACCTCGGGGTACACTGAAGCTTTCTTT. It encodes CASTSGYTEAFF.

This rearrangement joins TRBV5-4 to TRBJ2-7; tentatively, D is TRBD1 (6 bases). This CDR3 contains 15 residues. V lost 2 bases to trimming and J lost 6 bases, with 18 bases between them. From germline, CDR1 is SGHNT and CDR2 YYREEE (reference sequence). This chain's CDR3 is CASSFPWTEVSEQYF. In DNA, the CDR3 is TGTGCCAGCAGCTTTCCCTGGACAGAAGTCAGCGAGCAGTACTTC.

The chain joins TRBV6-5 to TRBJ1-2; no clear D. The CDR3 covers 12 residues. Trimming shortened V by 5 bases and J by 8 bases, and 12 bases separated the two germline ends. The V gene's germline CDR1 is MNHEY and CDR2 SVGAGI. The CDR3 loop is CASSPAERGYTF. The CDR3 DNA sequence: TGTGCCAGCAGTCCCGCGGAACGGGGCTACACCTTC.

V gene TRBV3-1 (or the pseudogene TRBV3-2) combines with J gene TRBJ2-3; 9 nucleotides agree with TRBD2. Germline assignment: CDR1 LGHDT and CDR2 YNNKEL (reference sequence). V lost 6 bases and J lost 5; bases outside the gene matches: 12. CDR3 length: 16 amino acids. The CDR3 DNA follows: TGTGCCAGCAGTCAAATTAGCGGGGGAGCTGAAGATACGCAGTATTTT. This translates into CASSQISGGAEDTQYF.

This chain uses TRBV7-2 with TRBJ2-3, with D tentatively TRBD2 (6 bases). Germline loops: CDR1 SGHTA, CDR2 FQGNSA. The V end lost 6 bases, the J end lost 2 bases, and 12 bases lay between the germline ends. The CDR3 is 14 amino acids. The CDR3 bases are TGTGCCAGCAGGAACGGGGGACCCACAGATACGCAGTATTTT. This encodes CASRNGGPTDTQYF. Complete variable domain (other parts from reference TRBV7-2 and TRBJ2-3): GAGVSQSPSNKVTEKGKDVELRCDPISGHTALYWYRQSLGQGLEFLIYFQGNSAPDKSGLPSDRFSAERTGGSVSTLTIQRTQQEDSAVYLCASRNGGPTDTQYFGPGTRLTVL.

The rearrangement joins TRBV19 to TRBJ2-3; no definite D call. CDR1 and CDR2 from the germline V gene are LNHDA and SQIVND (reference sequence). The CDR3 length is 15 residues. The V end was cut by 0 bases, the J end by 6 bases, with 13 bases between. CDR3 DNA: TGTGCCAGTAGTATAGATCTTCGTCTCCGTGATACGCAGTATTTT. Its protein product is CASSIDLRLRDTQYF.